Described below is a single TCR beta chain sequence and its context. Its antigen remains unidentified. CDR1 DFQATT and CDR2 SNEGSKA come from the germline V gene (reference sequence). The CDR3 consists of 14 residues. V lost 4 bases to trimming and J lost 5 bases; unmatched junction nucleotides: 9. These data originate in a study of T-cell memory formation after mild COVID-19. Study-level findings and limits: Researchers found some responding clones in pre-infection memory, a sign that cross-reactive memory joined. Nothing confirmed that second-wave clones peaking on day 37 were specific for SARS-CoV-2. Clones that shrank (day 15 to 85) were balanced CD4/CD8, whereas later expanders leaned CD4+. Largely, contracting CD4+ clones fell within CM and EM, and contracting CD8+ clones within EMRA.

From the 5' RACE reads, TCRdb called clonotypes with MiXCR, one entry per CDR3 protein. Among about half a million distinct CDR3 sequences listed, roughly 20% were seen once. The sample comprised PBMCs or a T cell subset sorted from them (not recorded which). The chain joins TRBV20-1 to TRBJ2-5, with TRBD1 matching over 8 bases. The receptor was derived from an adult woman who had mild COVID-19 (a few samples of this study predate the infection). Cell type and time point are not known. The CDR3 region has the DNA TGCAGTGCTATCCGGGACAGGTGGGCGGAGACCCAGTACTTC. This gives the protein CSAIRDRWAETQYF.